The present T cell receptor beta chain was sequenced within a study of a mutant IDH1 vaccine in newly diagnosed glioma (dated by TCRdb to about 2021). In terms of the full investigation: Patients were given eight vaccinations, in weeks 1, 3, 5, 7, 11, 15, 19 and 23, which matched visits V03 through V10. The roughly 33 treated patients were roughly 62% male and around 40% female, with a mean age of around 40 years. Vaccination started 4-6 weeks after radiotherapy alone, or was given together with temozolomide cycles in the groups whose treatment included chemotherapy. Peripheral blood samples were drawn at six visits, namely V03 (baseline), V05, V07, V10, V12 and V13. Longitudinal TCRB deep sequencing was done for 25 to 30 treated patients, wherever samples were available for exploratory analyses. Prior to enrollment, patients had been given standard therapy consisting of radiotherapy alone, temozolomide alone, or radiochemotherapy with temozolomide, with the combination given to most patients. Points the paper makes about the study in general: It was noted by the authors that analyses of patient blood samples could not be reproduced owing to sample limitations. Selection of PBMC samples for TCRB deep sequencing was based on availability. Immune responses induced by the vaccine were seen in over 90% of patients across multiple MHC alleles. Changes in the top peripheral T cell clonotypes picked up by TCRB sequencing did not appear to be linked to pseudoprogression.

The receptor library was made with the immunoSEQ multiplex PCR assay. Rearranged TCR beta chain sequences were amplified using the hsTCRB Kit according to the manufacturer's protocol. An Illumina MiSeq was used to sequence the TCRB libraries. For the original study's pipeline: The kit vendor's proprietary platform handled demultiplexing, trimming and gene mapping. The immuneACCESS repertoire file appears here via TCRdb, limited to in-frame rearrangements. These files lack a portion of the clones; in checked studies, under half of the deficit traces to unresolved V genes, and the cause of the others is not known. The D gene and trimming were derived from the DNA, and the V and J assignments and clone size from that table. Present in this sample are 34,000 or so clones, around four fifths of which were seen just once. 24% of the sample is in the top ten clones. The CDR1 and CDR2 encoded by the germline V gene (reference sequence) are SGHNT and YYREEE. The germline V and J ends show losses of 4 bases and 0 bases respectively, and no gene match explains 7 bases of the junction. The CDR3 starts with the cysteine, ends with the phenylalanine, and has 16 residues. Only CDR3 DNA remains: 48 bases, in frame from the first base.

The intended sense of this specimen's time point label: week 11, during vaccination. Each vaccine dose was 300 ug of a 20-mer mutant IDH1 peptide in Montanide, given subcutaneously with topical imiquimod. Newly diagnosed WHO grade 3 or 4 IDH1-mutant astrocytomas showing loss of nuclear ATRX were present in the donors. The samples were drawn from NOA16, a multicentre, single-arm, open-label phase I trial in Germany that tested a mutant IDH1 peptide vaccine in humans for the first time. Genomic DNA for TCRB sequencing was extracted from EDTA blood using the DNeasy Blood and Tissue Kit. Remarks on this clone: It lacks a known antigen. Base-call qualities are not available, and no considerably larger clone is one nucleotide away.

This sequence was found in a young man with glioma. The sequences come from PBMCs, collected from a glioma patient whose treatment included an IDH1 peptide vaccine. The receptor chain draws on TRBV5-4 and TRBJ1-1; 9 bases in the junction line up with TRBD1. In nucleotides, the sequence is TGTGCCAGCAGCCGCACAGGGGGCCTGATGAACACTGAAGCTTTCTTT. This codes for CASSRTGGLMNTEAFF.